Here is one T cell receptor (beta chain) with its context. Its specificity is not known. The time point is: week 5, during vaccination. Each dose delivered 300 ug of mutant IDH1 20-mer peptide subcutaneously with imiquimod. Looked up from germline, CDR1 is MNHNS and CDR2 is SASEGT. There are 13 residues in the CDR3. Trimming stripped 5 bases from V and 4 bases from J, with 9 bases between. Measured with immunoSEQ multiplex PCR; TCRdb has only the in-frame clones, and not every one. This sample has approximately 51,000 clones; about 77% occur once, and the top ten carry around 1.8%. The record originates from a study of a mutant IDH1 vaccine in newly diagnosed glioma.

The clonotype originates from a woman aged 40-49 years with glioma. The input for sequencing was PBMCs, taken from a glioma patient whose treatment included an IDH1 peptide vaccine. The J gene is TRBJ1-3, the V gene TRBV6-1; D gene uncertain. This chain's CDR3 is CASSNTLGNTIYF. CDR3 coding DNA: TGTGCCAGCAGTAACACTCTCGGAAACACCATATATTTT.